Judged by abundance, the clone carrying this T cell receptor beta chain is large (0.1 to 1%). Its antigen is unknown. Live CD3+CD8+TCRalphabeta+ cells were sorted into four subsets by PD-1 and/or TIGIT. The germline V gene encodes CDR1 SNHLY and CDR2 FYNNEI. There are 16 residues in the CDR3. Between the trimmed V and J ends, which lost 2 bases and 2 bases, there was a span of 15 bases. This entry comes from a study of circulating CD8 cells and anti-PD-1 response in melanoma. Study results and limitations: Diversity ranked highest in DNEG and lowest in TIGIT subsets.

Each library started from roughly 15 ng of total RNA using the QIAseq Immune Repertoire TCR panel. Via MiXCR, TCRdb re-called the reads, giving one row per CDR3 protein. The repertoire holds approximately 850 distinct CDR3 sequences, with about 7.9% as singletons. The V call is TRBV2, the J call TRBJ1-2, with TRBD1 as a possible D gene (5 bases). The input for sequencing was CD8+ T cells from PBMCs, taken at baseline or after one month of anti-PD-1 therapy (not recorded which). This clonotype originated in a human donor with melanoma. CDR3 in DNA: TGTGCCAGCAGTGAACGGGACGGTGGGGAAAACTATGGCTACACCTTC. This encodes CASSERDGGENYGYTF.